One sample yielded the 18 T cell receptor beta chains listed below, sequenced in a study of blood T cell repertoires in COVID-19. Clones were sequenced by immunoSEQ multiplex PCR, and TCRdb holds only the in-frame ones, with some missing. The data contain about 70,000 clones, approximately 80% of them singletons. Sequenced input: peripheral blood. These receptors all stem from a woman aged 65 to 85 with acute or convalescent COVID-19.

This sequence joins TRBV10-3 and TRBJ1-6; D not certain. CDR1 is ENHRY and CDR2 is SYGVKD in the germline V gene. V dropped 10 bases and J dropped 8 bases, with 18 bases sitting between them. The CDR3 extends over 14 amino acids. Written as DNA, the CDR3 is TGTGCCACCCGCCCCTTCGATTCGGATTCACCCCTCCACTTT. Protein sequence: CATRPFDSDSPLHF.

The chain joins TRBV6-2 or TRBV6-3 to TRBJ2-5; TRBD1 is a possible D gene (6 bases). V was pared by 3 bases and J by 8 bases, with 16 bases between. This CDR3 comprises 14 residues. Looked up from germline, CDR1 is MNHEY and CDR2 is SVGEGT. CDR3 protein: CASSYFQGPNTQYF. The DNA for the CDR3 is TGTGCCAGCAGTTATTTCCAGGGGCCGAATACCCAGTACTTC.

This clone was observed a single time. The CDR3 bases are TGCGCCAGCAGCCCAGGGACAGGAATGAACACTGAAGCTTTCTTT. Translated: CASSPGTGMNTEAFF. The gene calls are TRBV5-1 and TRBJ1-1; 8 bases are a match to TRBD1. Germline V lookup: CDR1 SGHRS, CDR2 YFSETQ. Trimming at V came to 4 bases and at J to 0 bases, leaving 5 bases not matched to a gene. The CDR3 spans 15 residues.

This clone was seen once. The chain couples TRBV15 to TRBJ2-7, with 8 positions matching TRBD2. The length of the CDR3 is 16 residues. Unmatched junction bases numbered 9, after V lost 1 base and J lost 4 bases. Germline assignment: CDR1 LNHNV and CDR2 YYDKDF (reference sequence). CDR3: CATSRATSGKKYEQYF. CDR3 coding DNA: TGTGCCACCAGCAGAGCTACTAGCGGTAAAAAGTACGAGCAGTACTTC.

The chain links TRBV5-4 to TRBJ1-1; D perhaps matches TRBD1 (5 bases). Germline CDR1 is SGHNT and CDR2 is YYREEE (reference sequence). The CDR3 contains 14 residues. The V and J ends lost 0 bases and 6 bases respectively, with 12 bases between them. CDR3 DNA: TGTGCCAGCAGCTTGGTTAGGGGCCCCGCTGAAGCTTTCTTT. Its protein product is CASSLVRGPAEAFF.

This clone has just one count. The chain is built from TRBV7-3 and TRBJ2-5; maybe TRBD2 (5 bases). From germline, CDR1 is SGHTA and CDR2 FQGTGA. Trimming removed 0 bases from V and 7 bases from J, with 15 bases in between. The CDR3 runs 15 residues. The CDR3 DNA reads TGTGCCAGCAGCTTAACGCCGGATCCCCGGGGGACCCAGTACTTC. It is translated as CASSLTPDPRGTQYF.

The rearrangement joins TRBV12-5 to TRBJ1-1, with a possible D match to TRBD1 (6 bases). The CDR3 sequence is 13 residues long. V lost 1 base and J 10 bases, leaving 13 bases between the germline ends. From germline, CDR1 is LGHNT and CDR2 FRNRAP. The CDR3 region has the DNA TGTGCTAGTGGTTTGGAGACCCCAGGGGTAGCTTTCTTT. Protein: CASGLETPGVAFF.

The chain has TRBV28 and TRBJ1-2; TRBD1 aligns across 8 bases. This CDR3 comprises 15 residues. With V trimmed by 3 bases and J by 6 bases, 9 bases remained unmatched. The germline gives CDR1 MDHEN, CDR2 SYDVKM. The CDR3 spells CASSFPSGQGDGYTF. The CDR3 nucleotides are TGTGCCAGCAGTTTTCCCTCTGGACAGGGCGATGGCTACACCTTC.

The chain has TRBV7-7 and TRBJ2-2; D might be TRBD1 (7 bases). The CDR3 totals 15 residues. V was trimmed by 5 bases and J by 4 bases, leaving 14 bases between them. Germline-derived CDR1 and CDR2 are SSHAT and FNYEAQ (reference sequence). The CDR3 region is CASSPHQGGTGELFF. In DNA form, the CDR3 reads TGTGCCAGCAGCCCCCACCAGGGGGGCACCGGGGAGCTGTTTTTT.

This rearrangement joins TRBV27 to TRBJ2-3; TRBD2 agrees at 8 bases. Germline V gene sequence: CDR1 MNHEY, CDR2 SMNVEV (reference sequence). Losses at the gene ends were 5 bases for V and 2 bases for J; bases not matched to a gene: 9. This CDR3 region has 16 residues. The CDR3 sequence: CASSGEREWNTDTQYF. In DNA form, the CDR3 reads TGTGCCAGCAGTGGGGAGCGGGAGTGGAACACAGATACGCAGTATTTT.

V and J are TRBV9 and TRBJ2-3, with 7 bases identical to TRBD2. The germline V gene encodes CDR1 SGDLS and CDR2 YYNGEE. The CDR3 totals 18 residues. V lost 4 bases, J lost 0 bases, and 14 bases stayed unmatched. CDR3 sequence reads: CASSPAASGGLSTDTQYF. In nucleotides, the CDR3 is TGTGCCAGCAGCCCAGCGGCTAGCGGAGGCCTTAGCACAGATACGCAGTATTTT. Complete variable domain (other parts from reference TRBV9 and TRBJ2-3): DSGVTQTPKHLITATGQRVTLRCSPRSGDLSVYWYQQSLDQGLQFLIQYYNGEERAKGNILERFSAQQFPDLHSELNLSSLELGDSALYFCASSPAASGGLSTDTQYFGPGTRLTVL.

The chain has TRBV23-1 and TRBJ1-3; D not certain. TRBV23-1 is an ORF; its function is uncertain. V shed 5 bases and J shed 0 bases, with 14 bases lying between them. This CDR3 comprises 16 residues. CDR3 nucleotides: TGCGCCAGCAGTTACGGGGTCAGCAACTCTGGAAACACCATATATTTT. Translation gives CASSYGVSNSGNTIYF.

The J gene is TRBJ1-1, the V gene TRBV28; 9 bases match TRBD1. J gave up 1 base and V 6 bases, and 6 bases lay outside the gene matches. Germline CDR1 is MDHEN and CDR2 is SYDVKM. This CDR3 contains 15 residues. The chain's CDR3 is CASRPGTGRNTEAFF. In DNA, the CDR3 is TGTGCCAGCAGACCCGGGACAGGGAGGAACACTGAAGCTTTCTTT.

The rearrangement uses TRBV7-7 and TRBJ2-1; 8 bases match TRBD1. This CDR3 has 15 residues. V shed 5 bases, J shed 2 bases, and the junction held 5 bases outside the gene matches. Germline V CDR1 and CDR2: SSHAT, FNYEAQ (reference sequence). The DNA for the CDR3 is TGTGCCAGCAGCCGAGGACAGGGAGCCTACAATGAGCAGTTCTTC. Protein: CASSRGQGAYNEQFF.

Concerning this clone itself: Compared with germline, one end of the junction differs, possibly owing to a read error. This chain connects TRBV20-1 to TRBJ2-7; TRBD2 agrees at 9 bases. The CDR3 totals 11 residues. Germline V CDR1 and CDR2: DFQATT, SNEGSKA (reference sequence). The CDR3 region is CSARVGLAEEF. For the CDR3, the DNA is TGCAGTGCTAGAGTGGGACTAGCCGAGGAGTTC.

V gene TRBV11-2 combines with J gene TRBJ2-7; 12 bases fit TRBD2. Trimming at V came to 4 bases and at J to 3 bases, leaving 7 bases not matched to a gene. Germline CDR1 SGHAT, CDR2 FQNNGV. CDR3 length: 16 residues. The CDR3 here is CASSSRTSGRYYEQYF. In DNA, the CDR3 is TGTGCCAGCAGCTCCCGCACTAGCGGGAGGTACTACGAGCAGTACTTC.

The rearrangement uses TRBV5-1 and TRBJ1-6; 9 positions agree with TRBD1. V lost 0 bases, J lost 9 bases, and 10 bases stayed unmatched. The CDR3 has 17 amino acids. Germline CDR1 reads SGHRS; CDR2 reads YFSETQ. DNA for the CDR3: TGCGCCAGCAGCTTGGCGAGAACCGGGACAGGGAGTTCACCCCTCCACTTT. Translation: CASSLARTGTGSSPLHF.

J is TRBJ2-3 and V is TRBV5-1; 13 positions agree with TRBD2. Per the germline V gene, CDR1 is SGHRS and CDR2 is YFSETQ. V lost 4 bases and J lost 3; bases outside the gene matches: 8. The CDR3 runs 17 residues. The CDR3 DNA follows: TGCGCCAGCAGCCCCCGACTAGCGGGGGGAGCGACAGATACGCAGTATTTT. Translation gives CASSPRLAGGATDTQYF.